This TCR beta chain derives from a study of T cell responses to AZD1222 COVID-19 vaccine. Here immunoSEQ multiplex PCR was the method, and the copy in TCRdb shows in-frame clones only, minus some. The sample lists tens of thousands of clones, 70% to 90% occurring once. The germline V gene encodes CDR1 SGHTA and CDR2 FQGTGA. This CDR3 comprises 15 residues. Trimming took off 5 bases at V and 3 bases at J, with 16 bases between the two ends. Material: peripheral blood, obtained on day 0 of AZD1222 vaccination. The genes are TRBV7-3 and TRBJ1-1; no clear D. The sequence was obtained from an adult in good health. The chain's CDR3 is CASSRLPVPDTEAFF. CDR3 in DNA: TGTGCCAGCAGCCGTCTCCCCGTTCCTGACACTGAAGCTTTCTTT.